Below, 18 T cell receptor beta chains from the same sample are listed, as sequenced in a study of graft-versus-host responses after intestinal transplantation. Sequencing was performed with immunoSEQ multiplex PCR; in TCRdb, only in-frame clones are kept and a portion is missing. The data show 40,000 or so clones, more than 80% seen once. The sample here was PBMCs, taken 700 to 850 days after intestinal transplantation. The origin of the receptors is a human patient who received an intestinal transplant, so some T cells may come from the graft donor.

This clone has just one count. The chain is built from TRBV15 and TRBJ2-5, with D tentatively TRBD2 (6 bases). V was pared by 3 bases and J by 3 bases, with 17 bases between. The CDR3 contains 16 residues. Germline CDR1 is LNHNV and CDR2 is YYDKDF (reference sequence). The CDR3 protein is CATSSNGGLGEETQYF. CDR3 DNA sequence: TGTGCCACCAGCAGTAATGGGGGGTTGGGAGAAGAGACCCAGTACTTC. Based on the CDR3 plus reference TRBV15 and TRBJ2-5, the full variable domain is DAMVIQNPRYQVTQFGKPVTLSCSQTLNHNVMYWYQQKSSQAPKLLFHYYDKDFNNEADTPDNFQSRRPNTSFCFLDIRSPGLGDTAMYLCATSSNGGLGEETQYFGPGTRLLVL.

The chain uses TRBV7-3 and TRBJ2-5, with D maybe TRBD1 (5 bases). The J call is uncertain, as TRBJ2-7 better fits the DNA end. The germline V gene encodes CDR1 SGHTA and CDR2 FQGTGA. CDR3 size: 13 residues. In DNA form, the CDR3 reads TGTGCCAGCAGCTTAGAATCAGGGTACGAGCAGTACTTC. This translates into CASSLESGYEQYF.

The chain joins TRBV5-1 to TRBJ2-7; D remains ambiguous. Germline V gives CDR1 SGHRS, CDR2 YFSETQ. The V gene lost 6 bases and the J gene lost 6 bases, with 7 bases spanning the gap. CDR3 length equals 10 residues. The CDR3 nucleotides are TGCGCCAGCAATCCCCCCGAGCAGTACTTC. It specifies CASNPPEQYF. Combining the CDR3 with reference TRBV5-1 and TRBJ2-7 gives the whole variable domain KAGVTQTPRYLIKTRGQQVTLSCSPISGHRSVSWYQQTPGQGLQFLFEYFSETQRNKGNFPGRFSGRQFSNSRSEMNVSTLELGDSALYLCASNPPEQYFGPGTRLTVT.

V and J are TRBV6-1 and TRBJ1-6, with D possibly matching TRBD1 (6 bases). Germline loops: CDR1 MNHNS, CDR2 SASEGT. The ends were cut back, 6 bases at V and 7 bases at J, with 16 bases in the middle. This CDR3 contains 15 residues. The CDR3: CASRPEGGLNSPLHF. For the CDR3, the DNA is TGTGCCAGCAGACCCGAGGGGGGGCTCAATTCACCCCTCCACTTT.

V is TRBV9 and J is TRBJ1-6; D not certain. From germline, CDR1 is SGDLS and CDR2 YYNGEE. The CDR3 has 12 amino acids. V lost 4 bases and J lost 7, with 6 bases in between. CDR3: CASSLANSPLHF. The CDR3 coding sequence is TGTGCCAGCAGCCTCGCGAATTCACCCCTCCACTTT.

The chain employs TRBV6-5 and TRBJ2-1, with TRBD1 as a possible D gene (5 bases). V lost 7 bases and J 1 base, leaving 8 bases between the germline ends. Germline V gene sequence: CDR1 MNHEY, CDR2 SVGAGI. CDR3 size: 13 residues. The CDR3 region is CASKGPSYNEQFF. CDR3 in DNA: TGTGCCAGCAAGGGGCCTTCCTACAATGAGCAGTTCTTC.

Only one count was recorded for this clone. The chain joins TRBV7-2 to TRBJ1-3, with D unresolved. The CDR3 consists of 12 residues. Germline CDR1 reads SGHTA; CDR2 reads FQGNSA. V was clipped by 5 bases and J by 4 bases, with 6 bases between them. The CDR3 sequence is CASSEQGNTIYF. The CDR3 DNA reads TGTGCCAGCAGCGAACAGGGAAACACCATATATTTT.

The chain carries TRBV4-1 and TRBJ1-2, with a weak D call TRBD1 (6 bases). The CDR3 runs to 15 residues. The germline V gene encodes CDR1 MGHRA and CDR2 YSYEKL. V dropped 1 base and J dropped 0 bases, with 9 bases sitting between them. This chain's CDR3 is CASSQGDTTNYGYTF. The CDR3 DNA sequence: TGCGCCAGCAGCCAAGGGGACACAACTAACTATGGCTACACCTTC.

The chain combines TRBV19 with TRBJ1-6; no reliable D call. V was clipped by 3 bases and J by 8 bases, with 17 bases between them. The CDR3 length is 16 residues. Germline values: CDR1 LNHDA, CDR2 SQIVND (reference sequence). CDR3 nucleotides: TGTGCCAGTAGTATTTCGGCAGCTCAATTTGATTCACCCCTCCACTTT. Its translation is CASSISAAQFDSPLHF.

The chain links TRBV5-1 to TRBJ2-1; D may be TRBD2 (7 bases). The CDR3 totals 15 residues. The V gene's germline CDR1 is SGHRS and CDR2 YFSETQ. Trimming removed 4 bases at V and 5 bases at J, with 16 bases between. CDR3 nucleotides: TGCGCCAGCAGCCTGGACCTCGGGGGGCACAATGAGCAGTTCTTC. This translates into CASSLDLGGHNEQFF.

This clone was recorded once. V and J are TRBV11-1 and TRBJ2-7; unclear D gene. V was shortened by 5 bases and J by 4 bases, with 12 bases between the two germline ends. The CDR3 totals 13 residues. Germline V gene sequence: CDR1 SGHAT, CDR2 FQDESV (reference sequence). CDR3 sequence reads: CASSPGGVYEQYF. The CDR3 DNA is TGTGCCAGCAGCCCGGGCGGCGTTTACGAGCAGTACTTC.

The V gene is TRBV4-1, the J gene TRBJ1-2; D gene uncertain. Germline CDR1 and CDR2: MGHRA and YSYEKL. The V end lost 0 bases, the J end lost 12 bases, and 8 bases lay between the germline ends. There are 11 residues in the CDR3. The CDR3 bases are TGCGCCAGCAGCCAAGATTTGAAGCACACCTTC. Protein product: CASSQDLKHTF.

This clone is a singleton in its sample. The CDR3 spells CASSESVGTIYF. The CDR3 DNA follows: TGCGCCAGCAGTGAGTCCGTGGGCACCATATATTTT. The rearrangement uses TRBV10-2 and TRBJ1-3, with D unclear. V gave up 0 bases and J gave up 9 bases, with 6 bases separating them. Per germline, CDR1 WSHSY and CDR2 SAAADI. The CDR3 sequence is 12 residues long.

This rearrangement joins TRBV6-5 to TRBJ2-7; 11 bases are a match to TRBD2. CDR3 length: 14 residues. Germline loops: CDR1 MNHEY, CDR2 SVGAGI. V was clipped by 5 bases and J by 3 bases; unmatched bases: 3. Written as DNA, the CDR3 is TGTGCCAGCAGTCAGGGGACTAGCGGCTACGAGCAGTACTTC. Translating gives CASSQGTSGYEQYF.

This chain links TRBV7-9 with TRBJ1-5, with TRBD1 matching over 9 bases. The CDR3 loop spans 14 amino acids. CDR1 is SEHNR and CDR2 is FQNEAQ in the germline V gene (reference sequence). The V gene end was trimmed by 4 bases and the J gene end by 4 bases; junction bases not matched to a gene: 2. The CDR3 bases are TGTGCCAGCAGCTGGGGACAGGGAAATCAGCCCCAGCATTTT. The encoded protein is CASSWGQGNQPQHF.

This chain uses TRBV6-5 with TRBJ1-1; D remains ambiguous. V dropped 8 bases and J dropped 2 bases, with 15 bases sitting between them. CDR1 is MNHEY, CDR2 SVGAGI, per germline. CDR3 length equals 14 residues. CDR3 DNA sequence: TGTGCCAGCCTGACCATTAGGGTTAACACTGAAGCTTTCTTT. Translation gives CASLTIRVNTEAFF.

J is TRBJ1-6 and V is TRBV5-1; D perhaps matches TRBD1 (5 bases). Per germline, CDR1 SGHRS and CDR2 YFSETQ. Trimming stripped 2 bases from V and 7 bases from J, with 10 bases between. The CDR3 sequence is 14 residues long. CDR3 sequence (DNA): TGCGCCAGCAGCTTCTGGGACTCAAATTCACCCCTCCACTTT. Its translation is CASSFWDSNSPLHF.

CDR3 sequence reads: CASSSRRTTLTHNEQFF. The CDR3 region has the DNA TGTGCCAGCAGCTCCCGTCGGACTACACTTACGCACAATGAGCAGTTCTTC. The V gene is TRBV7-3, the J gene TRBJ2-1; a weak D match, TRBD2 (6 bases). Trimming took 4 bases from V and 5 from J, leaving 21 bases between them. The CDR3 covers 17 residues. The germline V gene has CDR1 SGHTA and CDR2 FQGTGA. The full variable domain, in which reference TRBV7-3 and TRBJ2-1 provide the parts outside the CDR3, is GAGVSQTPSNKVTEKGKYVELRCDPISGHTALYWYRQSLGQGPEFLIYFQGTGAADDSGLPNDRFFAVRPEGSVSTLKIQRTERGDSAVYLCASSSRRTTLTHNEQFFGPGTRLTVL.